This T cell receptor beta chain was identified during a study of human T cells and chemical hapten exposure. Germline loops: CDR1 MNHEY, CDR2 SVGEGT. CDR3 length equals 14 residues. Trimming took off 5 bases at V and 4 bases at J, with 11 bases between the two ends. The library gave individual cDNA molecules unique molecular identifiers. TCRdb re-derived calls from the RACE reads in MiXCR, one entry per CDR3 protein. This sample has 85,000 to 95,000 distinct CDR3 sequences; roughly 8.5% occur once, and the top ten carry approximately 2.8%. The time point: healthy volunteer bleed at 2 weeks. Unfractionated whole blood served as the source for total RNA extraction.

The genes are TRBV6-2 or TRBV6-3 and TRBJ1-4, with D unresolved. The receptor was isolated from a female donor in good health. Some clones in this sample may be carry-over from other donors' samples. The specimen was whole blood. CDR3 sequence: CASSTRTGNEKLFF. The CDR3 DNA follows: TGTGCCAGCAGTACCCGGACTGGTAATGAAAAACTGTTTTTT.